Included here is one TCR beta chain sequence, with context. Original analysis: Reference gene primer amplification in the assay estimated nucleated cell counts. The protocol was immunoSEQ multiplex PCR, while the TCRdb copy is restricted to in-frame clones and leaves out a portion. V, J and clone size were drawn from that table, and D and trimming were deduced from the DNA. The table includes some 170,000 clones, roughly 87% detected once. The germline V gene encodes CDR1 SGHKS and CDR2 YYEKEE (reference sequence). The CDR3 spans 14 residues. With 4 bases clipped from V and 4 bases from J, the junction kept 7 bases outside the gene matches. This sample is part of a study of blood T cell repertoires in COVID-19. About the study: PBMCs, B-cell-depleted T cells, or T cells were the source of the cDNA or gDNA that made up the material.

Sequenced sample: peripheral blood. This TCR derives from a woman in her fifties or sixties with acute or convalescent COVID-19. The rearrangement joins TRBV5-5 to TRBJ1-1; 7 nucleotides match TRBD1. This CDR3 is CASSTRQGTTEAFF. DNA for the CDR3: TGTGCCAGCAGCACACGACAGGGAACCACTGAAGCTTTCTTT.